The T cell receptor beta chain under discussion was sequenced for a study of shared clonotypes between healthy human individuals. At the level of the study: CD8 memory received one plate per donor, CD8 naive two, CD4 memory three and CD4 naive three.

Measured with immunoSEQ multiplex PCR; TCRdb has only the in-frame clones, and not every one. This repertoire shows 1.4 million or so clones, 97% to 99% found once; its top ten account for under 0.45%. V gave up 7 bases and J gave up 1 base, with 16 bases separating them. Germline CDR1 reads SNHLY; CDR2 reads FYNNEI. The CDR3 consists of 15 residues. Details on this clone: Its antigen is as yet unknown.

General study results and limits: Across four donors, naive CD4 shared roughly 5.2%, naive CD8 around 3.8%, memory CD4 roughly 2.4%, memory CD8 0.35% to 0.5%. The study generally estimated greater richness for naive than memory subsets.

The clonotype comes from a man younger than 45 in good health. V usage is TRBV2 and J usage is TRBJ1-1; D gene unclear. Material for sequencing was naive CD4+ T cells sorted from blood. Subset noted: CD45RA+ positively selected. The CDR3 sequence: CASTNLGGRNTEAFF. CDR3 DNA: TGTGCCAGCACGAACTTAGGCGGGCGGAACACTGAAGCTTTCTTT.